The sequence of this TCR beta chain was determined in a study of blood T cell repertoires in COVID-19. As handled by the study authors: The assay estimated nucleated cells by amplifying reference gene primers. TCRdb keeps only in-frame clones here, not all; method: immunoSEQ multiplex PCR. V and J calls and clone size are copied from that table; D and trimming were computed from the DNA. The data contain under 95,000 clones, 85% to 90% of them seen just once; the ten biggest clones take up approximately 15%. Germline V gene lookup returns CDR1 SGDLS and CDR2 YYNGEE. The V gene lost 7 bases and the J gene lost 1 base, with 14 bases spanning the gap. The CDR3 contains 14 residues.

This receptor was obtained from a man older than 75 in a cohort sampled during active COVID-19. The rearrangement joins TRBV9 to TRBJ1-1; D possibly corresponds to TRBD1 (5 bases). The material sequenced was peripheral blood. The CDR3 nucleotides read TGTGCCAGCCAGCTTGGGGCAGGGAACACTGAAGCTTTCTTT. This codes for CASQLGAGNTEAFF.